The 30 T cell receptor beta chains below were found in one sample sequenced in a study of blood T cell repertoires in COVID-19. Clones were sequenced by immunoSEQ multiplex PCR, and TCRdb holds only the in-frame ones, with some missing. The table shows a few hundred thousand clones, with more than 80% occurring only once. Sequenced sample: peripheral blood. The receptors derive from a man aged 35-49 years with acute or convalescent COVID-19.

The chain combines TRBV19 with TRBJ1-5, with D unresolved. Germline V gene data show CDR1 as LNHDA and CDR2 as SQIVND (reference sequence). The CDR3 has 15 residues. The V end lost 6 bases, the J end lost 3 bases, and 15 bases lay between the germline ends. CDR3 amino acids: CASRHPGDYNQPQHF. The CDR3 nucleotides are TGTGCCAGTAGACATCCCGGGGATTACAATCAGCCCCAGCATTTT. Filled out from reference TRBV19 and TRBJ1-5, the complete variable domain reads DGGITQSPKYLFRKEGQNVTLSCEQNLNHDAMYWYRQDPGQGLRLIYYSQIVNDFQKGDIAEGYSVSREKKESFPLTVTSAQKNPTAFYLCASRHPGDYNQPQHFGDGTRLSIL.

This rearrangement joins TRBV7-3 to TRBJ2-7, with D perhaps TRBD1 (7 bases). Per the germline V gene, CDR1 is SGHTA and CDR2 is FQGTGA. The ends were cut back, 2 bases at V and 5 bases at J, with 16 bases in the middle. This CDR3 is built from 15 residues. CDR3 bases: TGTGCCAGCAGCTTAGGAGGGGGCGAAATAAACGAGCAGTACTTC. Protein sequence: CASSLGGGEINEQYF. Complete variable domain (other parts from reference TRBV7-3 and TRBJ2-7): GAGVSQTPSNKVTEKGKYVELRCDPISGHTALYWYRQSLGQGPEFLIYFQGTGAADDSGLPNDRFFAVRPEGSVSTLKIQRTERGDSAVYLCASSLGGGEINEQYFGPGTRLTVT.

The chain employs TRBV9 and TRBJ1-1; 8 bases match TRBD1. The CDR3 runs to 17 residues. Germline V CDR1 and CDR2: SGDLS, YYNGEE. The ends lost 3 bases at V and 3 bases at J; junction bases unmatched: 13. DNA of the CDR3: TGTGCCAGCAGCGGAGGAGGCGGACAGGGACTTTACACTGAAGCTTTCTTT. It specifies CASSGGGGQGLYTEAFF. The entire variable domain, with the rest obtained from reference TRBV9 and TRBJ1-1, is as follows: DSGVTQTPKHLITATGQRVTLRCSPRSGDLSVYWYQQSLDQGLQFLIQYYNGEERAKGNILERFSAQQFPDLHSELNLSSLELGDSALYFCASSGGGGQGLYTEAFFGQGTRLTVV.

The chain has TRBV19 and TRBJ2-1; D unclear. Germline assignment: CDR1 LNHDA and CDR2 SQIVND (reference sequence). V lost 7 bases and J lost 2, with 21 bases in between. CDR3 size: 17 residues. This CDR3 reads CASTPHPPGYAYNEQFF. Written as DNA, the CDR3 is TGTGCCAGTACCCCCCATCCTCCCGGGTATGCCTACAATGAGCAGTTCTTC.

This clone was picked up a small number of times. This sequence joins TRBV27 and TRBJ1-1; D is undetermined. The CDR3 sequence is 18 residues long. Germline V gene data show CDR1 as MNHEY and CDR2 as SMNVEV (reference sequence). V was trimmed by 3 bases and J by 2 bases, leaving 22 bases between them. CDR3 sequence reads: CASSLSGGQEFLNTEAFF. The CDR3 coding sequence is TGTGCCAGCAGTTTGTCCGGAGGGCAGGAGTTCCTAAACACTGAAGCTTTCTTT.

The gene calls are TRBV19 and TRBJ1-2; 9 nucleotides match TRBD1. The CDR3 extends over 16 amino acids. V lost 3 bases to trimming and J lost 1 base; unmatched junction nucleotides: 6. In germline, CDR1 is LNHDA, CDR2 SQIVND (reference sequence). Written as DNA, the CDR3 is TGTGCCAGTAGTATGACTGGACAGGGGCTTAACTATGGCTACACCTTC. Amino acids: CASSMTGQGLNYGYTF.

The rearrangement joins TRBV27 to TRBJ2-7; weak D call: TRBD1 (5 bases). Between the trimmed V and J ends, which lost 0 bases and 2 bases, there was a span of 8 bases. The germline CDR1 and CDR2 sequences are MNHEY and SMNVEV (reference sequence). The CDR3 is 14 amino acids. The CDR3 region is CASSLSHRTYEQYF. In nucleotides, the CDR3 is TGTGCCAGCAGTTTATCGCACAGGACCTACGAGCAGTACTTC.

The V gene is TRBV5-1, the J gene TRBJ2-3; 7 bases are a match to TRBD1. J lost 6 bases, V lost 4 bases, and 8 bases had no gene match. The germline CDR1 and CDR2 sequences are SGHRS and YFSETQ. The length of the CDR3 is 14 residues. DNA for the CDR3: TGCGCCAGCAGCCCGAGGGGGCGGCAGGATACGCAGTATTTT. Residues: CASSPRGRQDTQYF.

The CDR3 sequence is CASSAGTDYTQYF. DNA of the CDR3: TGTGCCAGCAGCGCCGGGACAGATTATACGCAGTATTTT. The chain combines TRBV5-5 with TRBJ2-3; 7 positions agree with TRBD1. This CDR3 contains 13 residues. Per germline, CDR1 SGHKS and CDR2 YYEKEE (reference sequence). Trimming took 4 bases from V and 7 from J; bases not matched to a gene: 6.

This chain uses TRBV7-6 with TRBJ2-7, with TRBD1 matching 7 bases. This CDR3 is built from 14 residues. CDR1 and CDR2 (germline): SGHVS, FNYEAQ. J gave up 0 bases and V 2 bases, and 1 base lay outside the gene matches. CDR3 sequence reads: CASSLWDSSYEQYF. The CDR3 DNA reads TGTGCCAGCAGCTTATGGGACAGCTCCTACGAGCAGTACTTC.

J is TRBJ2-1 and V is TRBV7-9; perhaps TRBD2 as D (5 bases). The V and J ends lost 7 bases and 10 bases respectively, with 14 bases between them. Germline V lookup: CDR1 SEHNR, CDR2 FQNEAQ (reference sequence). This CDR3 comprises 12 residues. For the CDR3, the DNA is TGTGCCAGCACCAAAGACGGAGGAGAGCAGTTCTTC. Its protein product is CASTKDGGEQFF. The complete variable domain, with remaining parts taken from reference TRBV7-9 and TRBJ2-1, reads DTGVSQNPRHKITKRGQNVTFRCDPISEHNRLYWYRQTLGQGPEFLTYFQNEAQLEKSRLLSDRFSAERPKGSFSTLEIQRTEQGDSAMYLCASTKDGGEQFFGPGTRLTVL.

The chain employs TRBV28 and TRBJ1-5; D is unresolved. The V and J ends lost 3 bases and 0 bases respectively, with 12 bases between them. This CDR3 is 16 amino acids long. CDR1 is MDHEN and CDR2 is SYDVKM in the germline V gene. The CDR3 nucleotides are TGTGCCAGCAGTTTTCGGCGGGGAATTAGCAATCAGCCCCAGCATTTT. The encoded protein is CASSFRRGISNQPQHF. The full variable domain, in which reference TRBV28 and TRBJ1-5 provide the parts outside the CDR3, is DVKVTQSSRYLVKRTGEKVFLECVQDMDHENMFWYRQDPGLGLRLIYFSYDVKMKEKGDIPEGYSVSREKKERFSLILESASTNQTSMYLCASSFRRGISNQPQHFGDGTRLSIL.

The chain combines TRBV3-1 (or the pseudogene TRBV3-2) with TRBJ1-2; D gene ambiguous. Trimming took off 1 base at V and 7 bases at J, with 10 bases between the two ends. The CDR3 totals 13 residues. Germline V gene data show CDR1 as LGHDT and CDR2 as YNNKEL (reference sequence). The CDR3 region is CASSQVSQTGYTF. In DNA, the CDR3 is TGTGCCAGCAGCCAAGTAAGCCAAACTGGCTACACCTTC.

The CDR3 bases are TGTGCCAGCAGCCAAGATTCGTCTTGGACTAGCGGATCCTACGAGCAGTACTTC. Amino acids: CASSQDSSWTSGSYEQYF. The chain uses TRBV3-1 (or the pseudogene TRBV3-2) and TRBJ2-7; 10 bases match TRBD2. CDR3 length: 18 amino acids. Germline V CDR1 and CDR2: LGHDT, YNNKEL (reference sequence). V was clipped by 0 bases and J by 1 base; unmatched bases: 9.

Details on this clone: Distinct nucleotide sequences in the sample also encode this CDR3. The V and J genes are TRBV5-1 and TRBJ1-1; tentative D call: TRBD1 (6 bases). The germline V gene encodes CDR1 SGHRS and CDR2 YFSETQ. The germline V and J ends were trimmed by 0 bases and 3 bases, with 15 bases remaining between them. This CDR3 region has 16 residues. CDR3 amino acids: CASSLGGRGADTEAFF. In DNA, the CDR3 is TGCGCCAGCAGCTTGGGGGGGCGGGGGGCAGACACTGAAGCTTTCTTT.

The chain recombines TRBV5-1 with TRBJ1-1, with D tentatively TRBD1 (6 bases). Germline V CDR1 and CDR2: SGHRS, YFSETQ. The CDR3 extends over 16 amino acids. V lost 1 base and J 0 bases, leaving 13 bases between the germline ends. CDR3 in amino acids: CASSLSGQELNTEAFF. The CDR3, as DNA: TGCGCCAGCAGCTTGTCGGGACAAGAGCTGAACACTGAAGCTTTCTTT.

The rearrangement links TRBV28 to TRBJ1-5, with D possibly matching TRBD1 (6 bases). Trimming cost V 6 bases and J 2 bases, with 11 bases left between them. The CDR3 is 14 residues long. The germline gives CDR1 MDHEN, CDR2 SYDVKM. Written as DNA, the CDR3 is TGTGCCAGCAGGACACAGGGTGGCAATCAGCCCCAGCATTTT. Translation: CASRTQGGNQPQHF.

This chain connects TRBV27 to TRBJ1-5; 9 bases line up with TRBD1. Germline V CDR1 and CDR2: MNHEY, SMNVEV (reference sequence). CDR3 size: 14 residues. After removal of 5 bases from V and 7 bases from J, the junction contained 6 bases not matched to a gene. CDR3 amino acids: CASSLDRGQQPQHF. DNA for the CDR3: TGTGCCAGCAGTCTGGACAGGGGACAACAGCCCCAGCATTTT.

The chain has TRBV4-2 and TRBJ1-5, with 7 bases matching TRBD1. Looked up from germline, CDR1 is LGHNA and CDR2 is YNFKEQ. The CDR3 extends over 15 amino acids. J gave up 3 bases and V 0 bases, and 2 bases lay outside the gene matches. The CDR3 DNA reads TGTGCCAGCAGCCAAGATGAGGGGGCCAATCAGCCCCAGCATTTT. It specifies CASSQDEGANQPQHF.

This chain joins TRBV5-1 and TRBJ2-5; TRBD2 matches at 9 bases. Trimming cost V 5 bases and J 5 bases; bases outside gene matches: 13. The CDR3 is 16 amino acids. Germline lookup yields CDR1 SGHRS and CDR2 YFSETQ. CDR3 sequence: CASSTGLAGVGETQYF. The CDR3, as DNA: TGCGCCAGCAGTACCGGTTTAGCGGGAGTTGGGGAGACCCAGTACTTC.

This chain links TRBV2 with TRBJ1-1, with D possibly matching TRBD1 (6 bases). With 1 base removed from V and 5 bases from J, the gap between germline ends came to 11 bases. Germline V gene lookup returns CDR1 SNHLY and CDR2 FYNNEI. The CDR3 sequence is 14 residues long. CDR3 region: CASSEEGVRTEAFF. The CDR3 DNA reads TGTGCCAGCAGTGAAGAGGGGGTTAGAACTGAAGCTTTCTTT.

The chain links TRBV6-5 to TRBJ2-1, with a possible D match to TRBD2 (6 bases). V was pared by 6 bases and J by 4 bases, with 16 bases between. CDR1 is MNHEY, CDR2 SVGAGI, per germline. This CDR3 is 15 amino acids long. The CDR3 here is CASSRFAGRYNEQFF. CDR3 sequence (DNA): TGTGCCAGCAGCCGCTTCGCGGGGAGGTACAATGAGCAGTTCTTC.

For this clone: Other DNA sequences in the same sample also yield this CDR3. The chain uses TRBV9 and TRBJ2-7; possible D gene TRBD2, 6 bases. V lost 2 bases to trimming and J lost 4 bases, with 13 bases between them. Germline V CDR1 and CDR2: SGDLS, YYNGEE. The CDR3 has 14 residues. CDR3 sequence reads: CASSVGTGYYEQYF. The CDR3 DNA sequence: TGTGCCAGCAGCGTCGGGACTGGTTATTACGAGCAGTACTTC.

The rearrangement uses TRBV9 and TRBJ2-7; D remains unclear. The CDR3 is 17 amino acids. The V end lost 0 bases, the J end lost 0 bases, and 16 bases lay between the germline ends. Per germline, CDR1 SGDLS and CDR2 YYNGEE. The CDR3 DNA reads TGTGCCAGCAGCGTAGGGGTTAGCCAAGTAAACTCCTACGAGCAGTACTTC. Translating it yields CASSVGVSQVNSYEQYF.

The chain links TRBV2 to TRBJ2-3; 7 nucleotides agree with TRBD2. The germline CDR1 and CDR2 sequences are SNHLY and FYNNEI. The V gene end was trimmed by 4 bases and the J gene end by 6 bases; junction bases not matched to a gene: 1. The CDR3 is 12 amino acids. The CDR3 is CASSAGGDTQYF. The CDR3, as DNA: TGTGCCAGCAGTGCCGGGGGGGATACGCAGTATTTT.

The V and J genes are TRBV7-2 and TRBJ2-1, with D perhaps matching TRBD2 (7 bases). V gave up 0 bases and J gave up 8 bases, with 14 bases separating them. The CDR3 length is 15 residues. Germline lookup yields CDR1 SGHTA and CDR2 FQGNSA. In DNA, the CDR3 is TGTGCCAGCAGCTTAGCGGGGGGGCCTCTCGATGAGCAGTTCTTC. It translates to CASSLAGGPLDEQFF.

The chain carries TRBV9 and TRBJ2-1; 10 nucleotides line up with TRBD2. Germline CDR1 and CDR2: SGDLS and YYNGEE. The CDR3 is 18 residues long. V trimming: 0 bases; J trimming: 7 bases; junction bases outside the gene matches: 13. Here the CDR3 reads CASSVALAGGPHGNEQFF. The CDR3 region has the DNA TGTGCCAGCAGCGTAGCTTTAGCGGGGGGCCCCCATGGGAATGAGCAGTTCTTC. Filled out from reference TRBV9 and TRBJ2-1, the complete variable domain reads DSGVTQTPKHLITATGQRVTLRCSPRSGDLSVYWYQQSLDQGLQFLIQYYNGEERAKGNILERFSAQQFPDLHSELNLSSLELGDSALYFCASSVALAGGPHGNEQFFGPGTRLTVL.

This sequence joins TRBV7-9 and TRBJ2-5; no definite D call. Germline CDR1 and CDR2: SEHNR and FQNEAQ (reference sequence). The CDR3 totals 16 residues. Between the trimmed V and J ends, which lost 0 bases and 1 base, there was a span of 12 bases. This CDR3 is CASSLAWPSPQETQYF. The CDR3 DNA reads TGTGCCAGCAGCTTAGCTTGGCCCTCGCCCCAAGAGACCCAGTACTTC. The full variable domain, its missing parts supplied by reference TRBV7-9 and TRBJ2-5, is DTGVSQNPRHKITKRGQNVTFRCDPISEHNRLYWYRQTLGQGPEFLTYFQNEAQLEKSRLLSDRFSAERPKGSFSTLEIQRTEQGDSAMYLCASSLAWPSPQETQYFGPGTRLLVL.

This clone was observed once. The J gene is TRBJ1-3, the V gene TRBV5-1, with a tentative D call TRBD1 (5 bases). This CDR3 contains 17 residues. Between the trimmed V and J ends, which lost 0 bases and 6 bases, there was a span of 19 bases. CDR1 and CDR2 from the germline V gene are SGHRS and YFSETQ. CDR3 in DNA: TGCGCCAGCAGCTTGGGAGCGATGACAGAGGTGGAAAACACCATATATTTT. This translates into CASSLGAMTEVENTIYF.

This chain joins TRBV27 and TRBJ2-1; TRBD2 matches at 8 bases. The CDR3 consists of 18 residues. Germline V CDR1 and CDR2: MNHEY, SMNVEV (reference sequence). The ends lost 3 bases at V and 4 bases at J; junction bases unmatched: 14. CDR3 sequence: CASSFGGAGVAPYNEQFF. DNA of the CDR3: TGTGCCAGCAGTTTCGGGGGAGCGGGGGTAGCCCCTTACAATGAGCAGTTCTTC.